This TCR beta chain derives from a study of T cells after yellow fever vaccination. TCRdb reprocessed the 5' RACE reads with MiXCR, giving one entry per CDR3 protein. Of around 340,000 distinct CDR3 sequences listed, roughly 9.4% were seen once; the top ten hold roughly 17%. CDR1 KGHSH and CDR2 LQKENI come from the germline V gene. This CDR3 is 13 amino acids long. V shed 2 bases and J shed 6 bases, with 11 bases lying between them. Of note for this clonotype: What it recognizes is unknown.

Study results and limitations: Clonotype sharing between CD4 and CD8 compartments was small.

The clonotype was recovered from a man younger than 35 who received the YFV17D yellow fever vaccine. The input for sequencing was PBMCs, taken on the day of the first yellow fever vaccination. This sequence joins TRBV18 and TRBJ2-7, with no clear D. CDR3 coding DNA: TGTGCCAGCTCACCAAGTTCCTTGCGCGAGCAGTACGTC. It is translated as CASSPSSLREQYV.